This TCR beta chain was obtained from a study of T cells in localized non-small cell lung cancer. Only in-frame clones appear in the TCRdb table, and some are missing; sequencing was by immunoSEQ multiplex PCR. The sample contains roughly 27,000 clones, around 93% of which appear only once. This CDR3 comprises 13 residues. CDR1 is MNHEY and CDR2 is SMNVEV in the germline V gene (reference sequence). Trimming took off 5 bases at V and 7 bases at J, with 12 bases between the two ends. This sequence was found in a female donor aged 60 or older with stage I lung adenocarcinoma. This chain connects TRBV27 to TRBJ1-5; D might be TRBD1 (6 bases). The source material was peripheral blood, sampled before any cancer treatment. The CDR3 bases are TGTGCCAGCAGTCGCGACAGGTGGCAGCCCCAGCATTTT. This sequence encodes CASSRDRWQPQHF.